This TCR beta chain was sequenced for a study of Ad26.COV2.S vaccination and SARS-CoV-2 variants. As concerns this clone: The target antigen is unknown.

As for treatment: approximately 18 received Ad26.COV2.S at low or high dose, single or two shots; several received placebo; per-sample allocation not given. Specimen acquisition occurred on day 63 following the initial vaccine or placebo injection. Study outcomes and limitations: Vaccinees showed greater spike-specific TCR breadth than placebo recipients.

Assay used: immunoSEQ multiplex PCR; TCRdb lists only in-frame clones, some missing. The table shows roughly 250,000 clones, with around 88% occurring only once. The material sequenced was peripheral blood, taken in a trial of Ad26.COV2.S vaccine versus placebo. The sequence was obtained from a person between 18 and 65 years old who received the Ad26.COV2.S COVID-19 vaccine or a placebo.

The CDR3 nucleotides read TGTGCCAGCAGCCCGTCGGCCTCGGGACGGCGGAACACTGAAGCTTTCTTT. Encoded protein: CASSPSASGRRNTEAFF. The chain is built from TRBV7-2 and TRBJ1-1, with D tentatively TRBD1 (5 bases). The ends were cut back, 5 bases at V and 1 base at J, with 20 bases in the middle. The CDR3 contains 17 residues. CDR1 is SGHTA, CDR2 FQGNSA, per germline.